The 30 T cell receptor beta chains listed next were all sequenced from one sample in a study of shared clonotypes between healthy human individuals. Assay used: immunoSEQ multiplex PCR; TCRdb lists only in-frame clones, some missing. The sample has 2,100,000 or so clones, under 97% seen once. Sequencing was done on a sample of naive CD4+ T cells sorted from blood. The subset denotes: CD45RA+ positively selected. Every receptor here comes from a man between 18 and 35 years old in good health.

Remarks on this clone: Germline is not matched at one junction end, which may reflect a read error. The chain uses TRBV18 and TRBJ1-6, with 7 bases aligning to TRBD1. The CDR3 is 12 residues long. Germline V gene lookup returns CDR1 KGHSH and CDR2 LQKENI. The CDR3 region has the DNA TGTGCCAGCTCACCCACCTCACAGGGGAGAAGCTTT. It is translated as CASSPTSQGRSF.

CDR3 bases: TGTGCCAGCTCGGTAGGGACAGGGGACTACAATGAGCAGTTCTTC. Translated: CASSVGTGDYNEQFF. The chain has TRBV18 and TRBJ2-1, with 10 positions matching TRBD1. Germline V gene sequence: CDR1 KGHSH, CDR2 LQKENI. V lost 6 bases and J lost 3; bases outside the gene matches: 5. The CDR3 extends over 15 amino acids. Variable domain in full (rest from reference TRBV18 and TRBJ2-1): NAGVMQNPRHLVRRRGQEARLRCSPMKGHSHVYWYRQLPEEGLKFMVYLQKENIIDESGMPKERFSAEFPKEGPSILRIQQVVRGDSAAYFCASSVGTGDYNEQFFGPGTRLTVL.

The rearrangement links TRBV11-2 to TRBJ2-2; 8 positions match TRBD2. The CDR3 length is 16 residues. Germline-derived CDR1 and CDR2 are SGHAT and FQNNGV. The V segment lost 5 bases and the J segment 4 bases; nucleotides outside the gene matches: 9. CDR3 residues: CASSPTIAGLTGELFF. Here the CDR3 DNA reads TGTGCCAGCAGCCCCACCATAGCGGGACTCACCGGGGAGCTGTTTTTT.

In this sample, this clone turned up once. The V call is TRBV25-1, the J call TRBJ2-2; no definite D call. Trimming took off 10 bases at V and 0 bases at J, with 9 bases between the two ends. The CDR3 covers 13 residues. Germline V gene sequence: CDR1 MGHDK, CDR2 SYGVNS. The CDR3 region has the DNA TGTGCCACCCGACTCACGAACACCGGGGAGCTGTTTTTT. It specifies CATRLTNTGELFF.

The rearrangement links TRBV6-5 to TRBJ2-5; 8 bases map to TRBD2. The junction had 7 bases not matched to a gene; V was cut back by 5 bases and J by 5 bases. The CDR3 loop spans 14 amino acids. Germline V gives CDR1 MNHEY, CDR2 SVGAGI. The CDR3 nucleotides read TGTGCCAGCAGTCGTAGCGGGAATTTTGAGACCCAGTACTTC. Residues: CASSRSGNFETQYF.

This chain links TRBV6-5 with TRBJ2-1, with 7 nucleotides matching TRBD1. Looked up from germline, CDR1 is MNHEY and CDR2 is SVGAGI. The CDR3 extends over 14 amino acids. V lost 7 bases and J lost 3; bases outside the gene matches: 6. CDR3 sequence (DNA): TGTGCCAGCAAGGTGGCAGGGGGCTACAATGAGCAGTTCTTC. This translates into CASKVAGGYNEQFF.

The CDR3 sequence: CASSALRAEITDTQYF. CDR3 bases: TGTGCCAGCAGCGCCCTTAGGGCAGAAATCACAGATACGCAGTATTTT. The rearrangement joins TRBV9 to TRBJ2-3; D ambiguous. CDR3 length: 16 amino acids. V was trimmed by 3 bases and J by 2 bases, leaving 16 bases between them. The germline gives CDR1 SGDLS, CDR2 YYNGEE.

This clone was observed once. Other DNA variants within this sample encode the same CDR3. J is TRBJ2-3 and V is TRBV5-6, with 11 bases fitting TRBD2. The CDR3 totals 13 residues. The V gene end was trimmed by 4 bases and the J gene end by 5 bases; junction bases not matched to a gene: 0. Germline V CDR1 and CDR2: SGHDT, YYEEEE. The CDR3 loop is CASSLAGGDTQYF. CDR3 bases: TGTGCCAGCAGCCTAGCGGGGGGAGATACGCAGTATTTT.

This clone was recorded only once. CDR3 amino acids: CASSYSTQGFEQYF. The CDR3 DNA sequence: TGTGCCAGCAGTTACTCGACACAGGGTTTCGAGCAGTACTTC. The chain recombines TRBV6-5 with TRBJ2-7, with D possibly matching TRBD1 (6 bases). Trimming removed 0 bases from V and 6 bases from J, with 12 bases in between. The CDR3 length is 14 residues. Germline V gene lookup returns CDR1 MNHEY and CDR2 SVGAGI.

The CDR3 region has the DNA TGTGCCAGCAGTACCGGGACAGGGCACAATCAGCCCCAGCATTTT. As protein: CASSTGTGHNQPQHF. The V call is TRBV2, the J call TRBJ1-5; 9 bases align to TRBD1. Germline lookup yields CDR1 SNHLY and CDR2 FYNNEI. The CDR3 is 15 amino acids. Trimming cost V 5 bases and J 3 bases; bases outside gene matches: 5.

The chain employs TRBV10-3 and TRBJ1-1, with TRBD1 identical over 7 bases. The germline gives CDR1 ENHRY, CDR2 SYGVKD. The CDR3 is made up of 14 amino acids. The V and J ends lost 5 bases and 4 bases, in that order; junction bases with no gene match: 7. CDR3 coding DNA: TGTGCCATCAGTCCTCAGACAGGGTTCACTGAAGCTTTCTTT. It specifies CAISPQTGFTEAFF.

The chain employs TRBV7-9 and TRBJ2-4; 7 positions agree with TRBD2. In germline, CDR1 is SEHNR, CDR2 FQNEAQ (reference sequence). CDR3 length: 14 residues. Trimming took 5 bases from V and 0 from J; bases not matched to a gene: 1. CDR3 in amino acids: CASSSGTAKNIQYF. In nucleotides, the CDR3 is TGTGCCAGCAGCAGCGGGACAGCCAAAAACATTCAGTACTTC.

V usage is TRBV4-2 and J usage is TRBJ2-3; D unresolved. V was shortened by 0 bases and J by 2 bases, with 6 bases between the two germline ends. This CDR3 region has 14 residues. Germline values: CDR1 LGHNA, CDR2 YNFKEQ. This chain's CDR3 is CASSQELLTDTQYF. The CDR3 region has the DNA TGTGCCAGCAGCCAAGAGCTACTCACAGATACGCAGTATTTT.

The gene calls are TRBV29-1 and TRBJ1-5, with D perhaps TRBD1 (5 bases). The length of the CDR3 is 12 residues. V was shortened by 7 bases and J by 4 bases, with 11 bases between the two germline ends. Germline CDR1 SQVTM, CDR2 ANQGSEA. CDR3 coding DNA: TGCAGCGGCGGGGGGGTAAATCAGCCCCAGCATTTT. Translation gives CSGGGVNQPQHF.

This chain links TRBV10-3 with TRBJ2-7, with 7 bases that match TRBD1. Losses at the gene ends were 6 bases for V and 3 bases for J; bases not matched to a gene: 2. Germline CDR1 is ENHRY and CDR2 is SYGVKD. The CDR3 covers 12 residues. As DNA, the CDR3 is TGTGCCATCAGGGGGACAGACTACGAGCAGTACTTC. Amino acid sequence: CAIRGTDYEQYF.

The CDR3 sequence is CASSDTALRSYEQYF. As DNA, the CDR3 is TGTGCCAGCTCCGACACAGCCCTTCGTTCCTACGAGCAGTACTTC. The chain joins TRBV18 to TRBJ2-7, with D unresolved. V lost 6 bases and J lost 1, with 16 bases in between. The V gene's germline CDR1 is KGHSH and CDR2 LQKENI. This CDR3 is 15 amino acids long.

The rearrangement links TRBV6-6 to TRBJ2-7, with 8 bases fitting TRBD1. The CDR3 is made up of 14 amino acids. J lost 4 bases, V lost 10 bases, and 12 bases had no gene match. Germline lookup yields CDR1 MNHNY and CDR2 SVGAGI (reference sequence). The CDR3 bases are TGTGCCACCAGAACAGGACAGGGTCGGTACGAGCAGTACTTC. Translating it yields CATRTGQGRYEQYF.

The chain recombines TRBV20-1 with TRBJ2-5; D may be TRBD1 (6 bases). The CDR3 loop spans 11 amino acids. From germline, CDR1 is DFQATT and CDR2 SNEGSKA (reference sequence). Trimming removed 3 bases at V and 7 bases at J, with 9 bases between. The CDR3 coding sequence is TGCAGTGCTAGGGGGGCAGGGACCCAGTACTTC. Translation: CSARGAGTQYF.

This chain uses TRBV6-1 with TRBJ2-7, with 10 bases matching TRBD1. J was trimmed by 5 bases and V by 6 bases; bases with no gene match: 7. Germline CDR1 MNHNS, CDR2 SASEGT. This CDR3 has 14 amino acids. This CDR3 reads CASRTGGARHEQYF. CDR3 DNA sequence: TGTGCCAGCAGGACAGGGGGCGCTCGACACGAGCAGTACTTC.

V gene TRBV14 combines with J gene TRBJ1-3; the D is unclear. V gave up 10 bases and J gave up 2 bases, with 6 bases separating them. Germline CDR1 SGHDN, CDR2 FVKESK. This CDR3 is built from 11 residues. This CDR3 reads CATGAGNTIYF. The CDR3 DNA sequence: TGTGCCACCGGGGCTGGAAACACCATATATTTT. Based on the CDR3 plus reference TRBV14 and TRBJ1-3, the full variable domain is EAGVTQFPSHSVIEKGQTVTLRCDPISGHDNLYWYRRVMGKEIKFLLHFVKESKQDESGMPNNRFLAERTGGTYSTLKVQPAELEDSGVYFCATGAGNTIYFGEGSWLTVV.

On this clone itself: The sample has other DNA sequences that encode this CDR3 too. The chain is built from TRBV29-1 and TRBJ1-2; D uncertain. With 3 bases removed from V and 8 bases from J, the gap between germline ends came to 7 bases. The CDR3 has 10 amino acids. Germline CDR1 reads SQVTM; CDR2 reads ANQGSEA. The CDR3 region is CSVEEGGYTF. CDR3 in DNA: TGCAGCGTTGAGGAAGGAGGCTACACCTTC.

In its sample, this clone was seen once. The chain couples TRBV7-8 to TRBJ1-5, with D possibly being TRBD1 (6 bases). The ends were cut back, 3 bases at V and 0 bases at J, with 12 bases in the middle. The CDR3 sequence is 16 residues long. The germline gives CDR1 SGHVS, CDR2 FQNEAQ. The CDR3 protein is CASSLGAAVSNQPQHF. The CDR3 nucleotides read TGTGCCAGCAGCTTGGGGGCTGCCGTTAGCAATCAGCCCCAGCATTTT.

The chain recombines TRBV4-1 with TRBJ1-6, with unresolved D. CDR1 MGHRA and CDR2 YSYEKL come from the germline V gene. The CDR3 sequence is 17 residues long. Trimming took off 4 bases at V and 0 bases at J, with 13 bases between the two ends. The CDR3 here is CASSLQVGSSYNSPLHF. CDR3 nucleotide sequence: TGCGCCAGCAGCCTTCAAGTGGGGAGCTCCTATAATTCACCCCTCCACTTT.

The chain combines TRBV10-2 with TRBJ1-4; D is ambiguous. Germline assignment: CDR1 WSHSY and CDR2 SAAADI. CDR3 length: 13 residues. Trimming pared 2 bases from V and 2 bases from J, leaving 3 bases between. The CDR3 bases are TGCGCCAGCAGTGAGGGGACTAATGAAAAACTGTTTTTT. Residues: CASSEGTNEKLFF.

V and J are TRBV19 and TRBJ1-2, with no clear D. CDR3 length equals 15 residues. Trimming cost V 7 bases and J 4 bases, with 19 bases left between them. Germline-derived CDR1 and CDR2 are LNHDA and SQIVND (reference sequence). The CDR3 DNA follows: TGTGCCAGTACCCCCGGTCTCGGAAGTGCCTATGGCTACACCTTC. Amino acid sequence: CASTPGLGSAYGYTF.

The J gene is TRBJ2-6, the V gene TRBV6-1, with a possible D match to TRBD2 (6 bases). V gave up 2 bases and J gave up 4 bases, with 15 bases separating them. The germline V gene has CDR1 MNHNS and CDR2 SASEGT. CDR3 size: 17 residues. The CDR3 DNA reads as TGTGCCAGCAGTGAATCCGGGACGGGAGCGGGGGCCAACGTCCTGACTTTC. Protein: CASSESGTGAGANVLTF.

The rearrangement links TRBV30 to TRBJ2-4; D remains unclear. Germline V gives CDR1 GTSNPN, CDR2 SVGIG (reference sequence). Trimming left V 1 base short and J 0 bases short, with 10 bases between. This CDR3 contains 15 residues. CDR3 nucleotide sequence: TGTGCCTGGAGTGCCTCGAGATTAGCCAAAAACATTCAGTACTTC. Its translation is CAWSASRLAKNIQYF.

CDR3 sequence reads: CASSYDRTRTNYGYTF. CDR3 nucleotides: TGTGCCAGCAGCTACGACAGGACCCGTACCAACTATGGCTACACCTTC. The chain carries TRBV6-5 and TRBJ1-2; the D gene is possibly TRBD1 (6 bases). In germline, CDR1 is MNHEY, CDR2 SVGAGI. V lost 6 bases, J lost 2 bases, and 19 bases lay in between. The CDR3 is made up of 16 amino acids.

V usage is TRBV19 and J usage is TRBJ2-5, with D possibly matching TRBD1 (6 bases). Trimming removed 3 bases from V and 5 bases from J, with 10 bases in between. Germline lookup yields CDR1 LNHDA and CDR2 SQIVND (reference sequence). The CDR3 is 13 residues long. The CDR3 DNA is TGTGCCAGTAGTATGGGGGCTCGGGAGACCCAGTACTTC. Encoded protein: CASSMGARETQYF. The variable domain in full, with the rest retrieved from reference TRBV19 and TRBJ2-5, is DGGITQSPKYLFRKEGQNVTLSCEQNLNHDAMYWYRQDPGQGLRLIYYSQIVNDFQKGDIAEGYSVSREKKESFPLTVTSAQKNPTAFYLCASSMGARETQYFGPGTRLLVL.

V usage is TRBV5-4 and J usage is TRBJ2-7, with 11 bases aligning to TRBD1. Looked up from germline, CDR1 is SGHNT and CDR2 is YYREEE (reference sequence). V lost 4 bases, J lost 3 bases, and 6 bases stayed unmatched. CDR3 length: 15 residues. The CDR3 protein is CASSAAGTGGYEQYF. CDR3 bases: TGTGCCAGCAGCGCCGCCGGGACAGGGGGCTACGAGCAGTACTTC.